This paragraph reports one T cell receptor (beta chain). No antigen is known for it. Trimming removed 6 bases from V and 10 bases from J; junction bases left unmatched: 8. This CDR3 has 13 amino acids. CDR1 is GTSNPN, CDR2 SVGIG, per germline (reference sequence). The sample comes from a study of Ad26.COV2.S vaccination and SARS-CoV-2 variants. Study as a whole: Doses of Ad26.COV2.S were injected into muscle once or twice, 56 days apart. Study results and limitations: The TCR-based breadth and depth measures might underestimate overall T cell responses.

Clones were read by immunoSEQ multiplex PCR, and TCRdb kept only the in-frame ones, dropping some. Here the sample spans roughly 380,000 clones, more than 75% being singletons. Stated treatment: over 15 received Ad26.COV2.S at low or high dose, single or two shots; several received placebo; per-sample allocation not given. All samples were drawn on day 63, counting from the first vaccine or placebo injection. Spike of the Wuhan-strain SARS-CoV-2 was expressed by an Ad26 vector, which formed the vaccine. The J gene is TRBJ2-1, the V gene TRBV30, with 11 bases fitting TRBD2. This sequence originates from a person aged 18 to 59 who received the Ad26.COV2.S COVID-19 vaccine or a placebo. This sample comprised peripheral blood, obtained in a trial of Ad26.COV2.S vaccine versus placebo. The CDR3 DNA is TGTGCCTGCCCTAGCGGGGGGTCCCACGAGCAGTTCTTC. Its translation is CACPSGGSHEQFF.